The 21 T cell receptor beta chains below come from one sample, sequenced in a study of T cell changes during pregnancy in multiple sclerosis. TCRdb keeps only in-frame clones here, not all; method: immunoSEQ multiplex PCR. The sample has about 76,000 clones; around 94% are singletons. Sequencing was performed on peripheral blood, taken in the third trimester of pregnancy. These receptors all stem from a female donor with multiple sclerosis, enrolled in a pregnancy study.

This chain connects TRBV7-2 to TRBJ2-3, with TRBD2 matching over 9 bases. The CDR3 sequence is 15 residues long. Germline trimming cut 3 bases from V and 2 bases from J; bases unmatched to any gene: 3. Germline CDR1 is SGHTA and CDR2 is FQGNSA. This chain's CDR3 is CASSLSGGNTDTQYF. The CDR3, as DNA: TGTGCCAGCAGCTTGAGCGGGGGGAACACAGATACGCAGTATTTT.

The rearrangement joins TRBV27 to TRBJ2-5, with 10 bases that match TRBD2. This CDR3 spans 14 amino acids. Per germline, CDR1 MNHEY and CDR2 SMNVEV (reference sequence). Unmatched junction bases numbered 5, after V lost 8 bases and J lost 2 bases. The CDR3 nucleotides are TGTGCCAGCTCAAAGCGGGGGGGGCAAGAGACCCAGTACTTC. This translates into CASSKRGGQETQYF.

This clone was observed once. The CDR3 coding sequence is TGTGCCAGCAAAGAGACAGGGCACCAAGAGACCCAGTACTTC. It yields the protein CASKETGHQETQYF. The chain carries TRBV2 and TRBJ2-5, with TRBD1 matching over 7 bases. The junction had 5 bases not matched to a gene; V was cut back by 7 bases and J by 0 bases. The germline V gene has CDR1 SNHLY and CDR2 FYNNEI. The CDR3 runs to 14 residues.

This chain connects TRBV2 to TRBJ2-6; TRBD1 is a possible D gene (5 bases). Deletions cut 6 bases from V and 2 bases from J, with 14 bases between. The length of the CDR3 is 16 residues. Per the germline V gene, CDR1 is SNHLY and CDR2 is FYNNEI. The CDR3 bases are TGTGCCAGCAGGTCGCAGGGCTTAGCTGGGGCCAACGTCCTGACTTTC. Its translation is CASRSQGLAGANVLTF.

V usage is TRBV7-2 and J usage is TRBJ1-1, with 9 bases that match TRBD1. The CDR3 length is 12 residues. Germline assignment: CDR1 SGHTA and CDR2 FQGNSA. Losses at the gene ends were 4 bases for V and 11 bases for J; bases not matched to a gene: 5. This chain's CDR3 is CASSWRTGDAFF. The CDR3 DNA reads TGTGCCAGCAGCTGGCGGACAGGGGACGCTTTCTTT.

The chain recombines TRBV5-4 with TRBJ1-6; no firm D call. V lost 3 bases, J lost 0 bases, and 7 bases lay in between. Germline loops: CDR1 SGHNT, CDR2 YYREEE (reference sequence). There are 15 residues in the CDR3. The CDR3: CASSWESSYNSPLHF. CDR3 coding DNA: TGTGCCAGCAGCTGGGAGAGCTCCTATAATTCACCCCTCCACTTT.

The CDR3: CASSKKWGGCNQPQHF. The CDR3 region has the DNA TGTGCCAGCAGCAAAAAGTGGGGGGGCTGCAATCAGCCCCAGCATTTT. This sequence joins TRBV21-1 and TRBJ1-5. TRBV21-1 is described as a pseudogene. This CDR3 is built from 16 residues.

The rearrangement links TRBV12-5 to TRBJ1-1; 7 bases match TRBD1. After removal of 5 bases from V and 0 bases from J, the junction contained 3 bases not matched to a gene. The CDR3 extends over 14 amino acids. Germline CDR1 is LGHNT and CDR2 is FRNRAP. Written as DNA, the CDR3 is TGTGCTAGTGGTAAAGGGACAGTGAACACTGAAGCTTTCTTT. Amino acids: CASGKGTVNTEAFF.

V is TRBV9 and J is TRBJ1-1, with D perhaps matching TRBD1 (5 bases). The V end lost 4 bases, the J end lost 5 bases, and 12 bases lay between the germline ends. This CDR3 contains 13 residues. From germline, CDR1 is SGDLS and CDR2 YYNGEE. The CDR3 here is CASSQWGGTEAFF. The DNA for the CDR3 is TGTGCCAGCAGCCAGTGGGGGGGAACTGAAGCTTTCTTT.

V usage is TRBV29-1 and J usage is TRBJ2-5; 8 bases line up with TRBD2. J gave up 3 bases and V 7 bases, and 4 bases lay outside the gene matches. This CDR3 spans 12 amino acids. Per germline, CDR1 SQVTM and CDR2 ANQGSEA. The CDR3 is CSAFSGEETQYF. The CDR3 DNA sequence: TGCAGCGCCTTTAGCGGGGAAGAGACCCAGTACTTC.

This chain links TRBV6-4 with TRBJ1-1, with D maybe TRBD1 (5 bases). Germline values: CDR1 MRHNA, CDR2 SNTAGT. V was shortened by 5 bases and J by 6 bases, with 13 bases between the two germline ends. The CDR3 sequence is 13 residues long. Here the CDR3 reads CASSPGGEAEAFF. CDR3 sequence (DNA): TGTGCCAGCAGTCCGGGAGGGGAAGCTGAAGCTTTCTTT.

The genes are TRBV7-9 and TRBJ2-5; weak D call: TRBD1 (6 bases). CDR1 is SEHNR and CDR2 is FQNEAQ in the germline V gene (reference sequence). V lost 2 bases and J 5 bases, leaving 18 bases between the germline ends. The CDR3 runs 16 residues. The CDR3 loop is CASSLLKRITGETQYF. DNA for the CDR3: TGTGCCAGCAGCTTACTAAAGCGGATAACAGGGGAGACCCAGTACTTC.

The CDR3 protein is CASSLQGNQPQHF. The DNA of the CDR3 is TGTGCCAGCAGCTTACAGGGGAATCAGCCCCAGCATTTT. The chain links TRBV5-4 to TRBJ1-5; 7 bases line up with TRBD1. The CDR3 loop spans 13 amino acids. The J segment lost 4 bases and the V segment lost 2 bases, leaving 0 bases of the junction unmatched. Germline CDR1 reads SGHNT; CDR2 reads YYREEE (reference sequence).

The chain has TRBV6-5 and TRBJ1-3; TRBD1 matches at 7 bases. CDR1 and CDR2 (germline): MNHEY, SVGAGI. This CDR3 is built from 15 residues. J lost 4 bases, V lost 6 bases, and 9 bases had no gene match. CDR3 nucleotides: TGTGCCAGCAGCCTAAACAGGGGCTCAGGAAACACCATATATTTT. Its translation is CASSLNRGSGNTIYF.

This clone has just one count. The chain combines TRBV6-1 with TRBJ1-6, with TRBD1 identical over 9 bases. The length of the CDR3 is 13 residues. Germline CDR1 and CDR2: MNHNS and SASEGT. V gave up 8 bases and J gave up 9 bases; unmatched junction bases: 5. CDR3 in amino acids: CASWTGDSSPLHF. CDR3 bases: TGTGCCAGCTGGACAGGGGATAGTTCACCCCTCCACTTT.

The chain joins TRBV7-9 to TRBJ1-4; no clear D. This CDR3 comprises 15 residues. Germline V gene lookup returns CDR1 SEHNR and CDR2 FQNEAQ (reference sequence). The V end lost 1 base, the J end lost 2 bases, and 8 bases lay between the germline ends. CDR3 amino acids: CASSLGARTNEKLFF. In DNA, the CDR3 is TGTGCCAGCAGCTTAGGGGCTCGGACTAATGAAAAACTGTTTTTT.

This chain uses TRBV10-3 with TRBJ1-2; D gene uncertain. Trimming took 2 bases from V and 1 from J, leaving 5 bases between them. The germline V gene encodes CDR1 ENHRY and CDR2 SYGVKD. This CDR3 spans 13 amino acids. CDR3 in amino acids: CAISESLNYGYTF. CDR3 in DNA: TGTGCCATCAGTGAGAGCCTTAACTATGGCTACACCTTC.

The chain links TRBV6-5 to TRBJ2-3; TRBD1 might be the D (5 bases). Germline values: CDR1 MNHEY, CDR2 SVGAGI. The CDR3 contains 16 residues. V shed 4 bases and J shed 4 bases, with 18 bases lying between them. DNA for the CDR3: TGTGCCAGCAGTTCTTATAGGGGCAAGGGTGCAGATACGCAGTATTTT. Translating gives CASSSYRGKGADTQYF.

This sequence joins TRBV7-3 and TRBJ2-2; the match to TRBD2 covers 7 bases. J lost 4 bases, V lost 2 bases, and 4 bases had no gene match. The length of the CDR3 is 15 residues. Per germline, CDR1 SGHTA and CDR2 FQGTGA. The DNA of the CDR3 is TGTGCCAGCAGCTTATCCGGGGGGACCACCGGGGAGCTGTTTTTT. Residues: CASSLSGGTTGELFF.

The CDR3 DNA is TGTGCCAGCAGCTTAAATCCCGTACCGGGCGGAGGTGGGAACACTGAAGCTTTCTTT. Translated, it gives CASSLNPVPGGGGNTEAFF. The chain recombines TRBV7-2 with TRBJ1-1, with D unresolved. CDR3 size: 19 residues. V gave up 2 bases and J gave up 1 base, with 23 bases separating them. Germline values: CDR1 SGHTA, CDR2 FQGNSA.

The chain is built from TRBV5-1 and TRBJ2-7; TRBD2 matches at 9 bases. The CDR3 runs 14 residues. Trimming removed 1 base from V and 2 bases from J; junction bases left unmatched: 1. Per germline, CDR1 SGHRS and CDR2 YFSETQ. CDR3 sequence: CASSLRGGAYEQYF. DNA for the CDR3: TGCGCCAGCAGCTTGCGCGGGGGGGCCTACGAGCAGTACTTC.